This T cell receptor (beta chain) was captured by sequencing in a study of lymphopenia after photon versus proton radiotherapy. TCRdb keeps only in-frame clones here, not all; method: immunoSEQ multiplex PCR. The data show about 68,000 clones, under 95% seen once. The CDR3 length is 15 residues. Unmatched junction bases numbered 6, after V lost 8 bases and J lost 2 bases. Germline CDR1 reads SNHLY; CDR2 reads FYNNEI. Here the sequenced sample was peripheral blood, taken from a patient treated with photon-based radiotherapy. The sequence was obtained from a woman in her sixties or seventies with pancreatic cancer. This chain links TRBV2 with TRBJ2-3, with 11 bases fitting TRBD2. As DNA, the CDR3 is TGTGCCAGCGTAGGGACTAGCGGATCCACAGATACGCAGTATTTT. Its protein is CASVGTSGSTDTQYF.